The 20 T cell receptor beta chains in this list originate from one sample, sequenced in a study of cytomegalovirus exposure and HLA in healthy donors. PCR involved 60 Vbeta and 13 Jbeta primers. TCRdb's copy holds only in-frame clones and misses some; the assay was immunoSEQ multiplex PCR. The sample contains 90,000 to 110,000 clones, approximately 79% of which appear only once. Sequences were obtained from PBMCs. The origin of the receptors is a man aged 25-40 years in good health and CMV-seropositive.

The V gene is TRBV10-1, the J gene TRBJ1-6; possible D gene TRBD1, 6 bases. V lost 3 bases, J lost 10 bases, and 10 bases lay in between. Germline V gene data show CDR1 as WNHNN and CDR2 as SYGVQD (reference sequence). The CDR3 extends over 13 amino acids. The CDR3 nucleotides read TGCGCCAGCAGTGAAGGTCAGGGGTCACCCCTCCACTTT. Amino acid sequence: CASSEGQGSPLHF.

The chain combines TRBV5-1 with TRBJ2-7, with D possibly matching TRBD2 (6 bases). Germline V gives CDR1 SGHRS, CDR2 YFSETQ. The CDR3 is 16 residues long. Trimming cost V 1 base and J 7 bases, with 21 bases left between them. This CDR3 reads CASSLSSRGATREQYF. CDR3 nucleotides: TGCGCCAGCAGCTTGTCCTCGCGCGGGGCGACGAGAGAGCAGTACTTC.

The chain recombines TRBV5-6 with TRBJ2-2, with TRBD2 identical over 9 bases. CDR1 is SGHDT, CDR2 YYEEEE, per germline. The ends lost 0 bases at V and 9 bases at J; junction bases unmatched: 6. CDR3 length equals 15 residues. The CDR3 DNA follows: TGTGCCAGCAGCTTGGATTCTAGCGGGAACTGGGAGCTGTTTTTT. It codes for CASSLDSSGNWELFF.

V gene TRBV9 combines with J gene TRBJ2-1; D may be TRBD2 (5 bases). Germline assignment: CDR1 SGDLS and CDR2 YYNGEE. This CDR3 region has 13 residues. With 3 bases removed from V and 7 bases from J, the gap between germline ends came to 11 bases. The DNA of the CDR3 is TGTGCCAGCAGCGGGCATACGGGGAATGAGCAGTTCTTC. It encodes CASSGHTGNEQFF.

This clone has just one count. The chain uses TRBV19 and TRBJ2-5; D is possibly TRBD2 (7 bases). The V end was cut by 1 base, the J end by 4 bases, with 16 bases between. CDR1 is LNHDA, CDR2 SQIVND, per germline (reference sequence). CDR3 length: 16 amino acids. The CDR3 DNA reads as TGTGCCAGTAGTATAGGGGACACGGGACTAATAGAGACCCAGTACTTC. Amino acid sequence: CASSIGDTGLIETQYF.

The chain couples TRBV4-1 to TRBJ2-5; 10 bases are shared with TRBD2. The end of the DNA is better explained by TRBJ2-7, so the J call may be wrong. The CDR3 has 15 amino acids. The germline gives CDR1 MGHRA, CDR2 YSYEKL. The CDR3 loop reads CASSQMGTSVNEQYF. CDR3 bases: TGCGCCAGCAGCCAAATGGGGACTAGCGTGAACGAGCAGTACTTC.

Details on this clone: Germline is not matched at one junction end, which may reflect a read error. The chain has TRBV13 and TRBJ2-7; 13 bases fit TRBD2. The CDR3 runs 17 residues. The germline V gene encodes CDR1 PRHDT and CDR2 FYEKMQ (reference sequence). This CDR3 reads CASSLELAGGFSHEQYF. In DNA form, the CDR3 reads TGTGCCAGCAGCTTAGAACTAGCGGGGGGGTTCTCCCACGAGCAGTACTTC. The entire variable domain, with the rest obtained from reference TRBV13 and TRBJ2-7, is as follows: AAGVIQSPRHLIKEKRETATLKCYPIPRHDTVYWYQQGPGQDPQFLISFYEKMQSDKGSIPDRFSAQQFSDYHSELNMSSLELGDSALYFCASSLELAGGFSHEQYFGPGTRLTVT.

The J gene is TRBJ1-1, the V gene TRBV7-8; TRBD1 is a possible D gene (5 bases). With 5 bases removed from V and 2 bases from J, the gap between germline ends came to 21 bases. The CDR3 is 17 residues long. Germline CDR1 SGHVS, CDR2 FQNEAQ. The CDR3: CASSPARGGGINTEAFF. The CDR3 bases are TGTGCCAGCAGCCCCGCCCGCGGGGGGGGAATTAACACTGAAGCTTTCTTT.

CDR3 coding DNA: TGCGCCAGCAGCCAACGTTTCAAACTCACCGGGGAGCTGTTTTTT. Translating gives CASSQRFKLTGELFF. This chain joins TRBV4-3 and TRBJ2-2; the D is unclear. CDR1 and CDR2 from the germline V gene are LGHNA and YSLEER. The CDR3 covers 15 residues. V was pared by 2 bases and J by 4 bases, with 11 bases between.

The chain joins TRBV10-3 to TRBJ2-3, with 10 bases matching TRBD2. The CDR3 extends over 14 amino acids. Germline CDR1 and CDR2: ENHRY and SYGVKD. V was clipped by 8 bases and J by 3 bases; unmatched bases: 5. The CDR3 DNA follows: TGTGCCATCTCGGTAGCGGGGGGTACAGATACGCAGTATTTT. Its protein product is CAISVAGGTDTQYF.

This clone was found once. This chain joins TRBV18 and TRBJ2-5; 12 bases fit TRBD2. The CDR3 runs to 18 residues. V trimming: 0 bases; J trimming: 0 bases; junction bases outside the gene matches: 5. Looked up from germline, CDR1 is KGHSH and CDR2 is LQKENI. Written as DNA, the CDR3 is TGTGCCAGCTCACCACCGGGGACTAGCGGGTCGTACCAAGAGACCCAGTACTTC. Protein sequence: CASSPPGTSGSYQETQYF.

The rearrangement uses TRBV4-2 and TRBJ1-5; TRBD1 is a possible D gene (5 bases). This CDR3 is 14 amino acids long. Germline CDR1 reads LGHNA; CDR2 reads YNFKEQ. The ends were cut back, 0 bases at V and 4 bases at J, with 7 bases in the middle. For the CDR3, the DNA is TGTGCCAGCAGCCAAGATGGGGGGAATCAGCCCCAGCATTTT. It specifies CASSQDGGNQPQHF.

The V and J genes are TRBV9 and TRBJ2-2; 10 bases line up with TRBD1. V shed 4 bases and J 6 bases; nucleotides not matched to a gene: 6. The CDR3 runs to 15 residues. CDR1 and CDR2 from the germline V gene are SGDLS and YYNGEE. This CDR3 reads CASSTRQGAAGELFF. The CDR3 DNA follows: TGTGCCAGCAGCACAAGACAGGGGGCGGCCGGGGAGCTGTTTTTT.

CDR3 in amino acids: CASSIWKLRKSSGNTIYF. CDR3 bases: TGTGCCAGTAGTATTTGGAAGCTGCGGAAGAGCTCTGGAAACACCATATATTTT. The rearrangement joins TRBV19 to TRBJ1-3; unclear D gene. This CDR3 contains 18 residues. Trimming took 3 bases from V and 0 from J, leaving 18 bases between them. The germline gives CDR1 LNHDA, CDR2 SQIVND (reference sequence). Complete variable domain (other parts from reference TRBV19 and TRBJ1-3): DGGITQSPKYLFRKEGQNVTLSCEQNLNHDAMYWYRQDPGQGLRLIYYSQIVNDFQKGDIAEGYSVSREKKESFPLTVTSAQKNPTAFYLCASSIWKLRKSSGNTIYFGEGSWLTVV.

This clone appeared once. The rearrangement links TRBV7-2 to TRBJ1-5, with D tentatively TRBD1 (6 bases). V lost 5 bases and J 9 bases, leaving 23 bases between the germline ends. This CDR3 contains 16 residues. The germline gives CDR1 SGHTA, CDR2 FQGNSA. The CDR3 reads CASSLGGGGRWGPQHF. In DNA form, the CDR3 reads TGTGCCAGCAGCCTTGGGGGCGGGGGGCGGTGGGGGCCCCAGCATTTT.

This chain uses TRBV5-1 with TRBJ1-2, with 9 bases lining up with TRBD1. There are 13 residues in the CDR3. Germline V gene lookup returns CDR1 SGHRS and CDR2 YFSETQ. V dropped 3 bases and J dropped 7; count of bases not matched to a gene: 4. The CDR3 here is CASSSGTGFGYTF. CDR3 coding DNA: TGCGCCAGCAGCTCCGGGACAGGGTTTGGCTACACCTTC.

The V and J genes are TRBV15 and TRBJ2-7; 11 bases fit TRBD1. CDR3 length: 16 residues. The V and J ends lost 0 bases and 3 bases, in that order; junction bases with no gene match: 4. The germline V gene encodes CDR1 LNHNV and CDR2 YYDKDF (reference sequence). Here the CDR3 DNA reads TGTGCCACCAGCAGAGAGGACAGGGGGCCGGTCTACGAGCAGTACTTC. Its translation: CATSREDRGPVYEQYF.

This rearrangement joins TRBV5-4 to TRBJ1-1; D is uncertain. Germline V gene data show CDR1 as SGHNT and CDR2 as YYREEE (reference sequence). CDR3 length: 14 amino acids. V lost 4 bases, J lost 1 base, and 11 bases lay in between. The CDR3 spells CASSEQISNTEAFF. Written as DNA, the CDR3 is TGTGCCAGCAGCGAACAGATTTCGAACACTGAAGCTTTCTTT. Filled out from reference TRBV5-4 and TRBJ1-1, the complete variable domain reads ETGVTQSPTHLIKTRGQQVTLRCSSQSGHNTVSWYQQALGQGPQFIFQYYREEENGRGNFPPRFSGLQFPNYSSELNVNALELDDSALYLCASSEQISNTEAFFGQGTRLTVV.

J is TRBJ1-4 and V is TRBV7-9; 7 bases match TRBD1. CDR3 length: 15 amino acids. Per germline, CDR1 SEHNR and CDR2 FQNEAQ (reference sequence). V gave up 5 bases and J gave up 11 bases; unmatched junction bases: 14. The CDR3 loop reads CASSPRQGPPGKLFF. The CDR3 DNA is TGTGCCAGCAGCCCCCGACAGGGCCCGCCGGGGAAACTGTTTTTT.

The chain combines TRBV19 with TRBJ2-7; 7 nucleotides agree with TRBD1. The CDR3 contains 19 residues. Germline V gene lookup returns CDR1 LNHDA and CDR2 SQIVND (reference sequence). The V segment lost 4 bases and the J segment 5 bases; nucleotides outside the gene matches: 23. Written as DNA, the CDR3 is TGTGCCAGTAGTAGCCCCGTAGGGAGACAGGGCGGAACTACGGACGAGCAGTACTTC. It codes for CASSSPVGRQGGTTDEQYF.